This T cell receptor beta chain was found in a study of blood T cell repertoires in COVID-19. Study-wide background: Acute and convalescent COVID-19 samples came from the United States, Italy and Spain.

Libraries were prepared by immunoSEQ multiplex PCR; TCRdb keeps only in-frame clonotypes and omits some of them. The sample holds about 77,000 clones, 75% to 85% seen once. Trimming pared 3 bases from V and 4 bases from J, leaving 15 bases between. The V gene's germline CDR1 is WSHSY and CDR2 SAAADI. This CDR3 has 15 residues. J is TRBJ1-2 and V is TRBV10-2; D remains unclear. This TCR derives from a woman in her 70s with acute or convalescent COVID-19. The sequenced sample was peripheral blood. The DNA for the CDR3 is TGCGCCAGCAGTGACACCCGCGCAGGACTCTATGGCTACACCTTC. Protein sequence: CASSDTRAGLYGYTF.